What follows describes a single T cell receptor (beta chain). Repertoires were generated with immunoSEQ multiplex PCR, while TCRdb's copy carries only in-frame clones and drops some. The table includes more than 9,500 clones, around 70% detected once. This record belongs to a study of blood T cell repertoires in COVID-19. Study-wide context: The analysed material was cDNA or gDNA that came from T cells, B-cell-depleted T cells, or PBMCs.

The Seattle patients joined while their infection was active and were tracked longitudinally afterward. The length of the CDR3 is 15 residues. Trimming cost V 1 base and J 6 bases; bases outside gene matches: 6. Per germline, CDR1 MGHRA and CDR2 YSYEKL. V gene TRBV4-1 combines with J gene TRBJ2-1; TRBD2 matches 7 bases. This TCR derives from a man between 60 and 75 years old with COVID-19, enrolled during active disease. Sequenced input: peripheral blood. The CDR3 DNA follows: TGCGCCAGCAGCCAAGGGGAATGGACTAGCAATGAGCAGTTCTTC. Amino acids: CASSQGEWTSNEQFF.